This entry is about one TCR beta chain. Its antigen is still unknown. Per-base qualities were not stored, and no clone one base away is much larger. This specimen comes from a study of cytomegalovirus exposure and HLA in healthy donors (TCRdb year 2017). Some background on the complete study: According to an earlier analysis of around 600 of the donors, some 180 million T cells yielded roughly 110 million unique TCR beta sequences and about 300 Gb of sequence data. About 320 gigabases of sequencing data and 78 million or so unique TCR sequences were included in an early release covering several hundred HLA-typed donors. Of the roughly 390 genotyped donors, 70% to 90% were placed in the genetic ancestry cluster associated with self-reported Caucasian donors. The study aimed to test whether cataloging public T cell receptors could reveal signatures of past pathogen exposure. Using immunosequencing, the study profiled T cell repertoires from 550 to 750 subjects and related those repertoires to cytomegalovirus serostatus. Along with the roughly 670-subject first cohort, a separate validation cohort of around 120 different subjects was used. To predict cytomegalovirus infection status, the study brought together high-throughput TCR immunosequencing, statistical association of individual TCRs with disease status, and machine learning. A later analysis re-examined previously published TCR beta repertoires from more than 600 donors and added high-resolution HLA genotyping to investigate patterns of TCR occurrence. In the later analysis, no new phenotypic data were used to find candidate immune exposures; instead, reliance was placed on TCR beta sequences and their occurrence across donors. An earlier analysis of several hundred of the donors applied high-throughput TCR beta sequencing to assess whether each TCR beta V gene segment acted as functional or pseudogenic. Alongside the repertoire data, information on donor age, sex, ethnicity and CMV serostatus was compiled. In a later genetic analysis, genome-wide SNP genotypes for about 55% of the roughly 700 donors were used, and that subset was treated as a discovery cohort. All discovery cohort repertoires had been generated using a single sequencing platform. Both class I and class II loci were covered by HLA typing, at four-digit resolution. The number of donors typed differed by locus, with roughly 629-640 for A, B, C, DRB1 and DQB1, more than 500 for DQA1, 600 to 610 for DPA1, and 472 for DPB1. About five DR-DQ haplotypes were treated as single units for association and clustering because of strong linkage in the cohort. Among roughly 400 genotyped donors of the cohort, an average of approximately 240,000 unique TCR beta nucleotide sequences were sequenced per donor, roughly 20% of them non-productive.

The method was the immunoSEQ multiplex PCR assay. For the multiplex PCR, a mixture combining 60 forward primers for TCR Vbeta segments and 13 reverse primers for TCR Jbeta segments was used. Amplification of the CDR3 region of rearranged TCR beta genes was performed with a multiplex PCR assay on genomic DNA. On the Illumina HiSeq System, the amplified TCR beta libraries were sequenced as 87-base-pair reads. Processing in the source paper ran as follows. A later analysis tallied 80 million to 95 million unique TCR beta chains across the 700 or so repertoires, and roughly 11 million of those chains were shared by two or more donors. Raw reads were error-corrected and collapsed into unique sequences by a nearest-neighbor algorithm in which closely related sequences were merged to remove PCR and sequencing errors. Alignment of CDR3 sequences to IMGT reference sequences was used to assign V, D and J gene segments. For a sequence to be retained, a match of at least six nucleotides to both a V gene segment and a J gene segment was required. A rearrangement counted as productive if the CDR3 had no stop codons and remained in frame with V and J, and every other rearrangement counted as non-productive. Following IMGT convention, CDR3 was defined as the stretch from the second conserved V-encoded cysteine up to the conserved J-encoded phenylalanine. Sequences without an unambiguous match to a single V gene segment were excluded from the earlier analysis of about 640 of the donors. An earlier analysis of around 600 of the donors classified V segments as functional when productive rearrangements were above 56.7% and as segregating when the standard deviation between donors was above 5%. To diagnose cytomegalovirus status from the catalog of TCR beta chain sequences, a statistical classification framework was built. In a later analysis, TCR nucleotide sequences were compared against IMGT/GENE-DB human TR gene sequences so that V and J genes could be assigned. Using the TCRdist pipeline, a later analysis assigned CDR3 sequences along with most-parsimonious VDJ recombination scenarios. A later analysis defined each TCR beta chain by its CDR3 amino acid sequence plus V-gene family, and excluded reads lacking a unique V-gene family. To address suspected cross-contamination and a sequencing artifact, a later analysis removed some 620 highly shared, low-generation-probability nucleotide sequences. For each public chain, a later analysis derived a clonal expansion index from normalized ranks of inferred template counts within each repertoire. In a later analysis, generation probabilities were computed with a VDJ recombination model fitted to out-of-frame rearrangements, and the resulting probabilities were checked against IGoR. A later analysis scored TCR-TCR, TCR-HLA and TCR-CMV co-occurrence with hypergeometric tests, applying a repertoire-size bias correction to TCR pairs. To estimate false discovery rates, a later analysis permuted the HLA or CMV assignments 20 times. In a later analysis, co-occurring TCRs were grouped using DBSCAN, with TCRdist sequence similarity added in when clustering inside HLA-allele-positive subsets. Repertoires with fewer than 30,000 or more than 120,000 public chains, plus five repertoires with anomalous nucleotide sharing, were excluded from co-occurrence clustering. TCRdb retrieved this table from immuneACCESS and kept in-frame rearrangements only. Not all clones are present; in checked studies, unresolved V genes account for under half, and no reason is known for the remainder. The DNA gave D and trimming, while V, J and clone size come from that table. A total of some 180,000 clones appear in this sample, just over 75% of them only once. The ten largest make up 3.7% of the sample.

Summary of the overall study and its limitations: When HLA alleles, especially DR and DQ, strongly co-occurred, TCR associations were difficult to assign to individual alleles. The study gave a list of 150 to 200 TCR beta chains associated with cytomegalovirus. While some public TCRs were present in many individuals, most TCR sequences turned up only very rarely across donors. Roughly uniform sequencing depth across donors was assumed in presence/absence analyses, although this assumption may not hold. In a later analysis, some 18,000 TCR beta sequences were associated with specific HLA alleles at a false discovery rate of 0.05. A later analysis found that HLA-associated TCR beta chains were more clonally expanded and had lower generation probabilities than equally common non-associated chains. The authors suggested that the approach could potentially be generalized to other disease states and immunological phenotypes. Because counts were too low, 15 to 20 rarely observed V segments, including chromosome 9 orphons, were excluded from the earlier analysis of roughly 580 of the donors. According to a later analysis, TCR association rates differed among HLA loci, with DRB1 alleles showing the most associated TCRs and HLA-C alleles showing the fewest. An earlier analysis of approximately 600 of the donors showed that most TCR beta V segments appeared in productive rearrangements either about 87% or about 30% of the time, which broadly matched IMGT annotations. A later genetic analysis reported fewer N-insertions in productive TCRs among donors in an Asian-associated ancestry cluster than the roughly 620-donor mean. This cohort had only TCR beta chains sequenced, and the lack of alpha or paired-chain data limited which features could be detected. The 87-base-pair reads could not distinguish some IMGT-functional V segments, including TRBV6-2 and TRBV6-3, so those segments were excluded. A few of the identified cytomegalovirus-associated TCR beta chains were confirmed in vitro to be specific for cytomegalovirus antigens. A group of highly shared sequence variants was considered likely to be a technical artifact of the sequencing pipeline. V-gene and J-gene trimming of TCR beta chains was associated with a missense DCLRE1C variant in a later genetic analysis, and the association was replicated in an independent cohort. A further reported finding was that TCR beta sequences accurately predicted the HLA-A and HLA-B alleles for most subjects in the first cohort. Correlated functional status among segregating V segments might be attributable to linkage disequilibrium, but an unknown experimental factor could not be ruled out. HLA typing was unavailable for some donors at each locus, so association tests used only the typed subset. The classifier was reported to diagnose cytomegalovirus status with high specificity and sensitivity in both the original cohort and the validation cohort. Several of the top co-occurrence clusters appeared to be linked to parvovirus B19, influenza, CMV and Epstein-Barr virus, according to a later analysis. Most CMV-associated TCR beta chains appeared to be HLA-restricted in a later analysis, and the HLA associations seemed to be driven largely by CMV exposure. For the cohort, immune exposure information was limited to CMV serostatus.

The CDR3 goes from the cysteine to the phenylalanine over 14 residues. The kept DNA is CDR3 alone, 42 bases in frame from the first base. Based on the germline V gene, the CDR1 and CDR2 sequences are ENHRY and SYGVKD. The junction shows trimming of 10 bases on V and 0 bases on J, plus 13 bases between the germline ends. The cohort was made up of 500 to 800 healthy bone marrow donors. All cohort members were sampled while nominally healthy, although unrecorded immune exposures were likely present. The donor tested CMV seropositive, placing the donor among the 289 seropositive members of the cohort. A peripheral blood sample was collected from each donor, and TCR beta sequencing was performed on peripheral blood mononuclear cells. The Qiagen DNeasy Blood Extraction Kit was used to extract genomic DNA from the blood cell samples.

The rearranged chain carries TRBV10-3 and TRBJ1-3; TRBD1 is a weak D gene call, 6 bases matching. The sequencing sample was made of PBMCs. This TCR was sampled from a woman aged 60-75 years in good health and CMV-seropositive. The CDR3 loop reads CARSRDNSGNTIYF. The sequence in DNA is TGTGCCAGGAGCAGGGACAACTCTGGAAACACCATATATTTT.